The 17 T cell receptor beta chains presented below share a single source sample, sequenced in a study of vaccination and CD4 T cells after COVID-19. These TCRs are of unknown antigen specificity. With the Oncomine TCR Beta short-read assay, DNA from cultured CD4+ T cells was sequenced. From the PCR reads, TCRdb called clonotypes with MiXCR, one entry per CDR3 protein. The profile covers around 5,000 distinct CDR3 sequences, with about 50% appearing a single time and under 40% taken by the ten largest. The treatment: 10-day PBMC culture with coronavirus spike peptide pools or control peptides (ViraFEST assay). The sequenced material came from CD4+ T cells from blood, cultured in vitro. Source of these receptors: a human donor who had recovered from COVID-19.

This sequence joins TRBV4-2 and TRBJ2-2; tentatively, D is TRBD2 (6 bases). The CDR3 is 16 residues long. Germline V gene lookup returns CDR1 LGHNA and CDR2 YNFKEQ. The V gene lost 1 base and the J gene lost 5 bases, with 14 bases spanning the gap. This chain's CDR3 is CASSQVHGGMTGELFF. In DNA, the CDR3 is TGTGCCAGCAGCCAAGTTCATGGGGGGATGACCGGGGAGCTGTTTTTT.

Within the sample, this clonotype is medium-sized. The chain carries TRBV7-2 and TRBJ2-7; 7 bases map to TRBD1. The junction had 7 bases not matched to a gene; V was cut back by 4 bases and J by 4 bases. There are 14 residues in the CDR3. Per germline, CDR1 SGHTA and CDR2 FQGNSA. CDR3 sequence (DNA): TGTGCCAGCAGCTCCGGGACAGCTCCTTACGAGCAGTACTTC. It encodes CASSSGTAPYEQYF.

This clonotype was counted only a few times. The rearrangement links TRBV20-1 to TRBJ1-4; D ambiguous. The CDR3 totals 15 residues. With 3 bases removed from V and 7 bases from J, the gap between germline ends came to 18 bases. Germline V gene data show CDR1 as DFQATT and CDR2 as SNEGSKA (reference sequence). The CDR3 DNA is TGCAGTGCTAGTCAGCCTCGATTATCGGGTGAAAAACTGTTTTTT. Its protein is CSASQPRLSGEKLFF.

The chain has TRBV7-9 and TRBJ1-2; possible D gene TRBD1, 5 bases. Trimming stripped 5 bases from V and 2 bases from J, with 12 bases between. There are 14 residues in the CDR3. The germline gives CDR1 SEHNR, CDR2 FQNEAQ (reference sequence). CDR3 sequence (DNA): TGTGCCAGCAGCGGAACAGGATCCAACTATGGCTACACCTTC. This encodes CASSGTGSNYGYTF.

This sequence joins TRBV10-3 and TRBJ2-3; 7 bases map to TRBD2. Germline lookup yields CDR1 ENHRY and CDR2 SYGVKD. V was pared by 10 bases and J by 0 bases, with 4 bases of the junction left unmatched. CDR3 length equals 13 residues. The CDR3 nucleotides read TGTGCCACTAGCGGAACTAGCACAGATACGCAGTATTTT. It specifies CATSGTSTDTQYF.

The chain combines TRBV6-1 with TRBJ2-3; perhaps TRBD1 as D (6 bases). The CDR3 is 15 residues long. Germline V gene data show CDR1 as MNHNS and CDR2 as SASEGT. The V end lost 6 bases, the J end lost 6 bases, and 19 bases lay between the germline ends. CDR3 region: CASRTGLSYGDTQYF. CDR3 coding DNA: TGTGCCAGCAGAACAGGGTTAAGCTATGGCGATACGCAGTATTTT.

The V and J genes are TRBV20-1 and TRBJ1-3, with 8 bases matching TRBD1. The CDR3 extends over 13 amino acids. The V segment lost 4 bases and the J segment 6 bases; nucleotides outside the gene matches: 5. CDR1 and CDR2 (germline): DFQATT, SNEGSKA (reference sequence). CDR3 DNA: TGCAGTGCTACGCAGGGGGCCCTAAACACCATATATTTT. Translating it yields CSATQGALNTIYF.

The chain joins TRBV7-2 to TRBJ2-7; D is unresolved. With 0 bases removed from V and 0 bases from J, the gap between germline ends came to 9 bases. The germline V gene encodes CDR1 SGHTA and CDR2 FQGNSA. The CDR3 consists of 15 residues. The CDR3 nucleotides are TGTGCCAGCAGCTTAGCGGGCGGAAGCTCCTACGAGCAGTACTTC. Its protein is CASSLAGGSSYEQYF.

The CDR3 loop reads CGSGSYNEQFF. In nucleotides, the CDR3 is TGCGGGTCGGGCTCCTACAATGAGCAGTTCTTC. V is TRBV20-1 and J is TRBJ2-1; D is unresolved. Germline V gene data show CDR1 as DFQATT and CDR2 as SNEGSKA (reference sequence). There are 11 residues in the CDR3.

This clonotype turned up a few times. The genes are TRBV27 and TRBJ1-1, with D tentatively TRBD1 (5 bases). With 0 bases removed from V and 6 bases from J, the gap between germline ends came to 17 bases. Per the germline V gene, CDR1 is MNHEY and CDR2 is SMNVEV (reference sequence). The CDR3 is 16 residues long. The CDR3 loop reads CASSLSAGTLFPEAFF. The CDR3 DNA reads TGTGCCAGCAGTTTATCAGCCGGGACTCTCTTCCCTGAAGCTTTCTTT.

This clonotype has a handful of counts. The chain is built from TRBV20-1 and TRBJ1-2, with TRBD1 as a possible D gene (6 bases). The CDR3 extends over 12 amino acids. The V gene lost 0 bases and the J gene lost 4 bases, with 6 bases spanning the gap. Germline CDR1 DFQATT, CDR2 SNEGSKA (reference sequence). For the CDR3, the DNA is TGCAGTGCTAGAGACAGGGGCTATGGCTACACCTTC. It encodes CSARDRGYGYTF.

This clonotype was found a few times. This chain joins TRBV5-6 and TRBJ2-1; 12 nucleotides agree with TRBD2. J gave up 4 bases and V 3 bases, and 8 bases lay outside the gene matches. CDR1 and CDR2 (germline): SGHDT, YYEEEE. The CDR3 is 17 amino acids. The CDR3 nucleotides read TGTGCCAGCAGCTCCCGACTAGCGGGAGAGGTGTACAATGAGCAGTTCTTC. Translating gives CASSSRLAGEVYNEQFF.

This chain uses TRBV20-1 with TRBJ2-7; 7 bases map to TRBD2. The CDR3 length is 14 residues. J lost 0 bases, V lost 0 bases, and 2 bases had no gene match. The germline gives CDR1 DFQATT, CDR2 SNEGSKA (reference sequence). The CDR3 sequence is CSAREERGSYEQYF. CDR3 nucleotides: TGCAGTGCTAGAGAAGAGCGGGGCTCCTACGAGCAGTACTTC.

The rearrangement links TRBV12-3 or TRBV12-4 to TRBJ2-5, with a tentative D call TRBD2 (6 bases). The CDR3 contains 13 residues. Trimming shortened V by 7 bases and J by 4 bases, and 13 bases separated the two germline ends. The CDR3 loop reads CASNAVGGETQYF. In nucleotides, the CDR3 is TGTGCCAGCAATGCGGTGGGGGGAGAGACCCAGTACTTC.

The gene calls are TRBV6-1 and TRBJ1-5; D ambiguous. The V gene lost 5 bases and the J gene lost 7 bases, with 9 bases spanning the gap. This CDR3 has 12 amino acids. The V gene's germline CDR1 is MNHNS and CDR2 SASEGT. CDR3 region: CASSLTGQPQHF. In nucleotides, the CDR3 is TGTGCCAGCAGTCTGACGGGGCAGCCCCAGCATTTT.

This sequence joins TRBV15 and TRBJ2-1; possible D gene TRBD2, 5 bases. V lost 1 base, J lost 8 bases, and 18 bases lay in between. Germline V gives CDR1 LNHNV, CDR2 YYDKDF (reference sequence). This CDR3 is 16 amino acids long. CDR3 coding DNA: TGTGCCACCAGCAGAGGGTTCGTAATGAGGGCAGATGAGCAGTTCTTC. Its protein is CATSRGFVMRADEQFF.

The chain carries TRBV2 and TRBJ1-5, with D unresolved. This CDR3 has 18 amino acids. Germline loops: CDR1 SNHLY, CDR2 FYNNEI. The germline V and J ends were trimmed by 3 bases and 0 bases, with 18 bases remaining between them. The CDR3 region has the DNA TGTGCCAGCAGTGAGTTGTTGGCCATCGAAGATAGCAATCAGCCCCAGCATTTT. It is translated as CASSELLAIEDSNQPQHF.